In its sample, the clone carrying this T cell receptor (beta chain) was seen many times. Antigen specificity is unknown. RNA transcripts provided the source from which TCR beta CDR3 regions were amplified. The HTBI primer set was used in a first-round RT-PCR of the TCR CDR3. TCRdb fed the multiplex PCR reads into MiXCR, producing one record per CDR3 protein. The sample has over 450,000 distinct CDR3 sequences, roughly 15% seen once; the top ten hold roughly a sixth. The CDR3 totals 12 residues. The germline V gene encodes CDR1 MNHEY and CDR2 SMNVEV (reference sequence). V was cut by 6 bases and J by 2 bases, with 6 bases left in between. This entry is derived from a study of T cells in Graves' hyperthyroidism and ophthalmopathy. General study results and limits: Most clonotypes that expanded in the thyroid above 0.001 also showed up in blood.

Sample: blood. The clonotype was recovered from a woman between 18 and 29 years old with Graves' ophthalmopathy. This rearrangement joins TRBV27 to TRBJ2-3, with D unresolved. As DNA, the CDR3 is TGTGCCAGCAGATTAAACACAGATACGCAGTATTTT. It encodes CASRLNTDTQYF.